Given below is one T cell receptor (beta chain) in context. This sample was taken from a study of CD8 T cells in ankylosing spondylitis. Using its own MiXCR run on the 5' RACE reads, TCRdb lists one record per CDR3 protein. The table includes 150,000 to 200,000 distinct CDR3 sequences, around a third detected once. V dropped 6 bases and J dropped 2; count of bases not matched to a gene: 7. Germline CDR1 and CDR2: DFQATT and SNEGSKA (reference sequence). The CDR3 length is 15 residues. The V call is TRBV20-1, the J call TRBJ2-3; 11 bases agree with TRBD2. This TCR derives from a male donor with ankylosing spondylitis. Sequencing was carried out using synovial fluid, either unsorted or a sorted T cell fraction (not recorded which). This CDR3 is CSAELAGGLTDTQYF. The DNA for the CDR3 is TGCAGTGCGGAGCTAGCGGGGGGTCTCACAGATACGCAGTATTTT.